This T cell receptor (beta chain) was recorded in a study of blood T cell repertoires in COVID-19. Sequenced by immunoSEQ multiplex PCR; TCRdb stores in-frame clones only, minus some. The sample includes around 450,000 clones, around 90% of them seen just once. V trimming: 1 base; J trimming: 8 bases; junction bases outside the gene matches: 13. The CDR3 is made up of 16 amino acids. CDR1 and CDR2 from the germline V gene are MGHRA and YSYEKL. The receptor comes from a man younger than 35 who had recovered from COVID-19. The chain has TRBV4-1 and TRBJ1-2; TRBD1 matches at 7 bases. The sample taken for sequencing was PBMCs or T cells enriched from blood (not recorded which). The CDR3 protein is CASSQGTGRRYGGYTF. In DNA, the CDR3 is TGCGCCAGCAGCCAAGGGACAGGCAGACGCTATGGCGGCTACACCTTC.